This TCR beta chain was identified during a study of PD-1 blockade in mismatch repair-deficient tumors (dated by TCRdb to the late 2010s). Looking at the study overall: The trial enrolled some 90 consecutive patients with 11 to 12 mismatch repair-deficient cancer types between late 2013 and September 2016, all previously treated and progressing. Tumor-associated T cell clones were tracked in the peripheral blood of patients responding to PD-1 blockade by deep sequencing of TCR CDR3 regions. Study-wide conclusions, independent of this receptor: Tumor-resident clones, often undetectable in blood before treatment, expanded rapidly after pembrolizumab and then contracted, generally before radiologic responses.

V loses 6 bases of germline sequence and J loses 2 bases, and the interval between the two ends is 17 bases. The CDR3 runs 16 amino acids, cysteine and phenylalanine included. Only the CDR3 region is kept as DNA, spanning 48 bases read in frame from base 1. The germline V gene gives CDR1 as SQVTM and CDR2 as ANQGSEA. The library relied on the immunoSEQ multiplex PCR assay. TCRdb limited this immuneACCESS table to in-frame rearrangements with V and J called. A share of clones is missing; checked studies link under half to unresolved V genes, and the rest is unexplained. Present in this sample are some 84,000 clones, about 84% of which were seen just once. The top ten hold roughly 2.7% of the sample. About this clone: There is no known antigen for this receptor. Base qualities were left out, and no much larger clone turns up one base away.

The time point label corresponds to: peripheral blood 12 weeks after first pembrolizumab dose. Mismatch repair deficiency was established in every enrolled patient by polymerase chain reaction or immunohistochemistry. TCR sequencing was performed for three patients who responded to pembrolizumab therapy. Pembrolizumab PD-1 blockade was prospectively tested in advanced mismatch repair-deficient cancers, regardless of tissue of origin, in the phase II trial. Peripheral blood T cell samples were serially collected before and at multiple times after PD-1 blockade was started. Blood sampling time points were reported as weeks after the first dose of pembrolizumab.

This TCR derives from an adult with mismatch repair-deficient cancer. This specimen consisted of peripheral blood, obtained 12 weeks after starting pembrolizumab. This receptor chain uses TRBV29-1 and TRBJ2-6; the D gene could be TRBD1 or TRBD2, each one agreeing over 5 bases. The CDR3 in this case is CSVGDWGFAGANVLTF. The DNA sequence is given as TGCAGCGTGGGGGATTGGGGATTTGCTGGGGCCAACGTCCTGACTTTC.